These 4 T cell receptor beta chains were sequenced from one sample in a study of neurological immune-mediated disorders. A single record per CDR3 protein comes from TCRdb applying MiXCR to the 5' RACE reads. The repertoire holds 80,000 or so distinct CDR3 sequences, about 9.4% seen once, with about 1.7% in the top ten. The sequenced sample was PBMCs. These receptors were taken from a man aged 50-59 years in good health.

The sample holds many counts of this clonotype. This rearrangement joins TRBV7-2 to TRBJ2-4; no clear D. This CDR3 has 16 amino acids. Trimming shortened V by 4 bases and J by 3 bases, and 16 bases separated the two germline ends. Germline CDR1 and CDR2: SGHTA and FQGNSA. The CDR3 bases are TGTGCCAGCAGCTCCCGGGCAGAGCACTACAAAAACATTCAGTACTTC. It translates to CASSSRAEHYKNIQYF.

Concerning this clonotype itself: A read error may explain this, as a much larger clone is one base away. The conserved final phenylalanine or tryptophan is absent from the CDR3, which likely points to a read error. The CDR3 DNA reads TGCGCCAGCAGCTTGGTTCGGAGGGGGCCCACTGAAGCTTTCCTT. It is translated as CASSLVRRGPTEAFL. V usage is TRBV5-1 and J usage is TRBJ1-1; TRBD1 matches at 7 bases. V lost 0 bases to trimming and J lost 4 bases; unmatched junction nucleotides: 6. Germline CDR1 and CDR2: SGHRS and YFSETQ. The CDR3 runs to 15 residues.

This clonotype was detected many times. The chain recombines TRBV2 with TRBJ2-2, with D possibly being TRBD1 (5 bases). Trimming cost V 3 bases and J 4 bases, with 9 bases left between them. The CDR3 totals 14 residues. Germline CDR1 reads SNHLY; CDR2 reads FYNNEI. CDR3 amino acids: CASSEQGRTGELFF. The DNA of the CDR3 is TGTGCCAGCAGTGAGCAGGGCCGCACCGGGGAGCTGTTTTTT.

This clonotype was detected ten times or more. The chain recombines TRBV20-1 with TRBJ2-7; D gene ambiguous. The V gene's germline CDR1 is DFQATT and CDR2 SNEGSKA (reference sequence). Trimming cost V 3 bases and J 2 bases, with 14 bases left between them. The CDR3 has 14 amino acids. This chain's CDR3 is CSASKAEFPYEQYF. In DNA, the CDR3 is TGCAGTGCTAGTAAAGCAGAATTCCCCTACGAGCAGTACTTC.